The 14 T cell receptor beta chains in this list originate from one sample, sequenced in a study of neoadjuvant nivolumab and ipilimumab in lung cancer. The repertoire was sequenced with immunoSEQ multiplex PCR; TCRdb's copy has only in-frame clones and lacks some. The repertoire has around 30,000 clones, about 83% of them found once; the top ten carry roughly 5%. The input for sequencing was tumor tissue, taken after neoadjuvant nivolumab, alone or with ipilimumab, at or shortly before surgery. The source of these receptors is an adult with non-small cell lung cancer.

As DNA, the CDR3 is TGTGCCTGGAGTGTACAACTGGGCGAAAAACTGTTTTTT. Translated, it gives CAWSVQLGEKLFF. V usage is TRBV30 and J usage is TRBJ1-4; D is uncertain. V lost 0 bases and J lost 8, with 10 bases in between. This CDR3 has 13 amino acids. From germline, CDR1 is GTSNPN and CDR2 SVGIG (reference sequence).

This chain connects TRBV11-2 to TRBJ1-2, with D hard to call. The CDR3 consists of 15 residues. Looked up from germline, CDR1 is SGHAT and CDR2 is FQNNGV. The V end lost 5 bases, the J end lost 2 bases, and 15 bases lay between the germline ends. The CDR3 here is CASSQPRDFNYGYTF. DNA for the CDR3: TGTGCCAGCAGCCAACCTCGGGATTTCAACTATGGCTACACCTTC.

This chain joins TRBV5-1 and TRBJ2-3; 9 bases align to TRBD1. Germline V CDR1 and CDR2: SGHRS, YFSETQ. CDR3 length: 13 amino acids. The trim removed 7 bases at V and 3 bases at J, leaving 3 bases unmatched. Here the CDR3 DNA reads TGCGCCAGCGGAGGACAGGGGACAGATACGCAGTATTTT. Translated, it gives CASGGQGTDTQYF.

V gene TRBV7-2 combines with J gene TRBJ2-3; D might be TRBD2 (5 bases). CDR3 length: 13 amino acids. Trimming removed 1 base from V and 6 bases from J, with 8 bases in between. Germline lookup yields CDR1 SGHTA and CDR2 FQGNSA. The CDR3 bases are TGTGCCAGCAGCTTAGATCGAGGGGATACGCAGTATTTT. Protein product: CASSLDRGDTQYF.

The gene calls are TRBV5-5 and TRBJ1-3; 7 bases match TRBD1. This CDR3 comprises 16 residues. J lost 1 base, V lost 0 bases, and 4 bases had no gene match. Germline loops: CDR1 SGHKS, CDR2 YYEKEE (reference sequence). The CDR3 loop is CASSLGQGGSGNTIYF. In DNA form, the CDR3 reads TGTGCCAGCAGCTTGGGACAGGGAGGATCTGGAAACACCATATATTTT.

This chain joins TRBV28 and TRBJ1-2; D is unresolved. Germline-derived CDR1 and CDR2 are MDHEN and SYDVKM. The V end was cut by 4 bases, the J end by 2 bases, with 11 bases between. The CDR3 is made up of 14 amino acids. The CDR3 sequence: CASSSPGHNYGYTF. The CDR3 DNA reads TGTGCCAGCAGTTCCCCGGGCCACAACTATGGCTACACCTTC.

The CDR3 loop reads CASSPTEDTQYF. The CDR3 nucleotides are TGTGCCAGCTCACCCACCGAGGATACGCAGTATTTT. The chain combines TRBV18 with TRBJ2-3; no clear D. This CDR3 spans 12 amino acids. Germline CDR1 and CDR2: KGHSH and LQKENI. V lost 3 bases and J lost 6, with 7 bases in between.

This chain uses TRBV5-1 with TRBJ2-7; D possibly matches TRBD1 or TRBD2 (5 bases each). There are 13 residues in the CDR3. Looked up from germline, CDR1 is SGHRS and CDR2 is YFSETQ. The V end lost 2 bases, the J end lost 6 bases, and 12 bases lay between the germline ends. This chain's CDR3 is CASSFRDRREQYF. CDR3 nucleotide sequence: TGCGCCAGCAGCTTCCGGGACCGGCGCGAGCAGTACTTC.

Note on this clone: A junction boundary mismatches the germline segment, possibly from a read error. The genes are TRBV30 and TRBJ2-1; D is uncertain. Germline V gene sequence: CDR1 GTSNPN, CDR2 SVGIG (reference sequence). CDR3 length: 14 amino acids. CDR3 DNA sequence: TGTGCCTGGAGTGTACGGGCTACCTACACTGAGCAGTTCTTC. This sequence encodes CAWSVRATYTEQFF.

The J gene is TRBJ1-5, the V gene TRBV30, with D maybe TRBD1 (6 bases). V was clipped by 2 bases and J by 6 bases, with 11 bases between them. Per germline, CDR1 GTSNPN and CDR2 SVGIG (reference sequence). This CDR3 comprises 13 residues. The CDR3 loop is CAWSSLGGQPQHF. In nucleotides, the CDR3 is TGTGCCTGGAGTTCCCTAGGGGGTCAGCCCCAGCATTTT.

This clone has just a few counts. The chain employs TRBV4-1 and TRBJ1-4; D uncertain. Germline CDR1 is MGHRA and CDR2 is YSYEKL. This CDR3 spans 17 amino acids. V shed 3 bases and J shed 0 bases, with 14 bases lying between them. The CDR3 DNA reads as TGCGCCAGCAGCCAGGGTTCGAAGGACGCAACTAATGAAAAACTGTTTTTT. This gives the protein CASSQGSKDATNEKLFF.

The CDR3 spells CAWSVQDVYEQYF. The DNA of the CDR3 is TGTGCCTGGAGTGTACAGGACGTCTACGAGCAGTACTTC. The chain has TRBV30 and TRBJ2-7; TRBD1 might be the D (5 bases). Germline lookup yields CDR1 GTSNPN and CDR2 SVGIG (reference sequence). V lost 0 bases, J lost 3 bases, and 9 bases lay in between. The length of the CDR3 is 13 residues.

The J gene is TRBJ2-3, the V gene TRBV10-3; perhaps TRBD1 as D (5 bases). V dropped 0 bases and J dropped 1 base, with 8 bases sitting between them. The CDR3 is 15 residues long. Germline V CDR1 and CDR2: ENHRY, SYGVKD. The CDR3 region is CAISESGVGTDTQYF. DNA of the CDR3: TGTGCCATCAGTGAGTCAGGGGTTGGCACAGATACGCAGTATTTT.

On this clone itself: The sample has other DNA sequences that encode this CDR3 too. This chain joins TRBV18 and TRBJ2-5; D is uncertain. The V end lost 2 bases, the J end lost 3 bases, and 1 base lay between the germline ends. This CDR3 contains 11 residues. Germline V gives CDR1 KGHSH, CDR2 LQKENI. The CDR3, as DNA: TGTGCCAGCTCACCAGAAGAGACCCAGTACTTC. It yields the protein CASSPEETQYF.